A single sample is the source of the 14 T cell receptor beta chains below, sequenced in a study of T cells after posttransplantation cyclophosphamide. Busulfan-fludarabine conditioning, marrow transplant, and cyclophosphamide on days +3 and +4 were administered. Sequencing used immunoSEQ multiplex PCR; TCRdb keeps in-frame clones, though not all of them. Counted here are about 40,000 clones, about 90% occurring once; the ten biggest clones make up over 2%. Source: PBMCs, taken about 62 days after allogeneic stem cell transplant with posttransplant cyclophosphamide. These receptors all come from a male patient aged 55 to 69 who received an allogeneic stem cell transplant from a related donor and was CMV-positive. Certain T cells may be donor cells from the graft.

A few counts support this clone. The chain has TRBV19 and TRBJ2-3, with 9 bases matching TRBD2. Per the germline V gene, CDR1 is LNHDA and CDR2 is SQIVND (reference sequence). The J segment lost 1 base and the V segment lost 2 bases, leaving 4 bases of the junction unmatched. The CDR3 runs to 16 residues. The CDR3 is CASSIMASGGTDTQYF. The CDR3, as DNA: TGTGCCAGTAGTATAATGGCTAGCGGGGGCACAGATACGCAGTATTTT.

The chain joins TRBV29-1 to TRBJ2-5, with 7 bases fitting TRBD1. The CDR3 is 14 amino acids. Germline V gives CDR1 SQVTM, CDR2 ANQGSEA. V trimming: 6 bases; J trimming: 4 bases; junction bases outside the gene matches: 11. CDR3 bases: TGCAGCGTGTCCCGGGACAGCAAGGGAGAGACCCAGTACTTC. Translated, it gives CSVSRDSKGETQYF.

The chain recombines TRBV2 with TRBJ1-4; no clear D gene. Germline CDR1 reads SNHLY; CDR2 reads FYNNEI. V was clipped by 1 base and J by 0 bases, with 6 bases between them. The CDR3 spans 15 residues. The CDR3 DNA follows: TGTGCCAGCAGTGAAGACGGTGCAACTAATGAAAAACTGTTTTTT. Translating gives CASSEDGATNEKLFF.

The chain combines TRBV7-9 with TRBJ2-6, with 7 positions matching TRBD2. This CDR3 comprises 17 residues. Trimming at V came to 6 bases and at J to 0 bases, leaving 8 bases not matched to a gene. From germline, CDR1 is SEHNR and CDR2 FQNEAQ (reference sequence). The CDR3 protein is CASSVGWDYSGANVLTF. CDR3 DNA sequence: TGTGCCAGCAGTGTAGGGTGGGACTACTCTGGGGCCAACGTCCTGACTTTC.

This sequence joins TRBV5-1 and TRBJ2-1; D might be TRBD2 (6 bases). Germline CDR1 reads SGHRS; CDR2 reads YFSETQ. The CDR3 sequence is 15 residues long. V was pared by 0 bases and J by 8 bases, with 15 bases between. This chain's CDR3 is CASSLVRGGNHEQFF. CDR3 sequence (DNA): TGCGCCAGCAGCTTGGTTCGTGGAGGGAACCATGAGCAGTTCTTC.

V is TRBV2 and J is TRBJ1-5; no clear D. V gave up 4 bases and J gave up 1 base, with 8 bases separating them. The germline gives CDR1 SNHLY, CDR2 FYNNEI. The CDR3 contains 14 residues. CDR3 region: CASSADKSNQPQHF. CDR3 in DNA: TGTGCCAGCAGTGCAGATAAAAGCAATCAGCCCCAGCATTTT.

The rearrangement joins TRBV5-1 to TRBJ1-1; D uncertain. The V gene lost 2 bases and the J gene lost 0 bases, with 8 bases spanning the gap. In germline, CDR1 is SGHRS, CDR2 YFSETQ. The CDR3 has 14 residues. In DNA form, the CDR3 reads TGCGCCAGCAGCTTTCTTAGTATGAACACTGAAGCTTTCTTT. It specifies CASSFLSMNTEAFF.

V is TRBV30 and J is TRBJ1-2; D might be TRBD1 (5 bases). Trimming removed 3 bases from V and 5 bases from J, with 19 bases in between. The CDR3 is made up of 15 amino acids. Germline V lookup: CDR1 GTSNPN, CDR2 SVGIG (reference sequence). In nucleotides, the CDR3 is TGTGCCTGGAGCGTAGGAGGGGCAGGCGATTATGGCTACACCTTC. Translated: CAWSVGGAGDYGYTF.

The V gene is TRBV15, the J gene TRBJ2-3; 8 bases align to TRBD2. This CDR3 spans 15 amino acids. Germline loops: CDR1 LNHNV, CDR2 YYDKDF (reference sequence). With 1 base clipped from V and 6 bases from J, the junction kept 6 bases outside the gene matches. CDR3 DNA sequence: TGTGCCACCAGCAGAGTGGCGGGGGGCCGGGATACGCAGTATTTT. Translated, it gives CATSRVAGGRDTQYF.

The chain is built from TRBV19 and TRBJ1-5; D unclear. This CDR3 contains 15 residues. Germline V CDR1 and CDR2: LNHDA, SQIVND (reference sequence). The V gene lost 0 bases and the J gene lost 4 bases, with 10 bases spanning the gap. CDR3 protein: CASSIDLGRNQPQHF. As DNA, the CDR3 is TGTGCCAGTAGTATAGATCTGGGCCGTAATCAGCCCCAGCATTTT.

The rearrangement uses TRBV7-2 and TRBJ1-2; TRBD1 aligns across 7 bases. This CDR3 is 15 amino acids long. Germline loops: CDR1 SGHTA, CDR2 FQGNSA. V trimming: 5 bases; J trimming: 3 bases; junction bases outside the gene matches: 9. CDR3: CASSLRQGLDYGYTF. CDR3 in DNA: TGTGCCAGCAGCCTCCGACAGGGATTGGACTATGGCTACACCTTC.

J is TRBJ2-1 and V is TRBV5-1; possible D gene TRBD1, 6 bases. Germline lookup yields CDR1 SGHRS and CDR2 YFSETQ. This CDR3 spans 16 amino acids. The germline V and J ends were trimmed by 4 bases and 0 bases, with 14 bases remaining between them. The CDR3 here is CASSKTGMSSYNEQFF. The CDR3 nucleotides are TGCGCCAGCAGCAAAACAGGGATGAGCTCCTACAATGAGCAGTTCTTC.

This clone was counted once. The chain joins TRBV15 to TRBJ2-1; 7 bases align to TRBD1. CDR1 is LNHNV, CDR2 YYDKDF, per germline (reference sequence). This CDR3 region has 15 residues. V lost 3 bases, J lost 7 bases, and 9 bases stayed unmatched. The DNA of the CDR3 is TGTGCCACCAGCAGGGACTCATACAGGGGAAATGAGCAGTTCTTC. It yields the protein CATSRDSYRGNEQFF.

The chain recombines TRBV13 with TRBJ1-1; 7 bases line up with TRBD1. V shed 5 bases and J 5 bases; nucleotides not matched to a gene: 5. CDR3 length equals 13 residues. Germline CDR1 reads PRHDT; CDR2 reads FYEKMQ (reference sequence). The CDR3 spells CASSQQGWTEAFF. For the CDR3, the DNA is TGTGCCAGCAGCCAACAGGGGTGGACTGAAGCTTTCTTT.